This T cell receptor beta chain is from a study of blood T cells in healthy people across ages (dated by TCRdb to between 2014 and 2016). For the wider study: In model experiments, template switching captured roughly one uniquely barcoded TCR beta cDNA molecule for every two T cells. Using deep sequencing normalized with unique cDNA molecular identifiers, the study measured how TCR beta repertoire diversity changes with age. Donors were grouped into four age groups: young (average roughly 15 years), middle-aged (about 40), aged (around 62) and long-lived (less than 85). To avoid experimental bias, donors of different ages were distributed randomly across sequencing lanes. Two additional independent replicas of 1 million unique cDNA reads from the same blood draw were analyzed for two donors (one aged 18 to 30 and one aged 80 or older).

Libraries were prepared through 5' RACE. TCRdb lists the instrument as Illumina HiSeq 2500. A second roughly 6 to 12 cycle PCR used a sample-barcoded 5' primer and a J-beta primer mix. Each TCR beta cDNA molecule received a unique molecular identifier from a template-switch 5' adaptor carrying 12 random nucleotides. Each sample yielded at least 2.5 million CDR3-containing paired-end reads. All of the RNA was converted into first-strand cDNA using the Mint cDNA synthesis kit, with a TRBC-specific oligonucleotide serving as the primer. Following uracil-DNA glycosylase treatment, a first 18-cycle PCR with universal primers M1SS and BC2_uni_R was performed on all cDNA. On the study's bioinformatics: For normalization, 1 million high-quality reads, each with a distinct molecular identifier, were randomly selected from each sample. Reads with shared molecular identifiers were discarded instead of being binned into consensus sequences. MiTCR, run with a Q25 quality threshold and the strictest error-elimination algorithm, handled CDR3 identification, clonotype clustering and error correction. A nonparametric unseen species model with Euler transformation was used to estimate a lower bound on total TCR beta diversity. In-frame beta chains were kept once TCRdb had trimmed the public reads at Q25 with fastp and called clones with MiXCR. Every distinct CDR3 protein forms one entry, paired with its most common genes and DNA. TCRdb's processing, not the authors', yielded these V and J calls. The sample records 1.6 million or so distinct CDR3 sequences, 34% of which are singletons. The ten top clones hold approximately 10% of the sample.

Overall study outcomes, separate from this receptor: Observed TCR beta diversity per million T cells fell roughly linearly with age, and a significant reduction was already apparent by age roughly 40. The percentage of naive T cells measured by flow cytometry correlated strongly with observed TCR beta diversity. Compared with the aged group, more naive CD4+ T cells, fewer expanded clones and increased TCR diversity were shown by the long-lived group, suggesting age selection. Since profiling was done on bulk unsorted PBMCs, naive and antigen-experienced compartments could not be conclusively compared. Because donor CMV infection status was unknown, age-related changes in expanded clonotypes were potentially confounded. Estimates of total diversity based on one million sequenced T cells were regarded as lower bounds and as underestimates.

This clonotype occurred many times. Its target antigen remains unknown. No base-level quality is on record; no much larger clone is a single base apart. The approximately 39 donors, aged roughly 6 to 90 years, were systemically healthy Caucasian individuals from Russia. Ten milliliters of peripheral blood were drawn from each donor into EDTA-treated Vacutainer tubes. PBMCs were isolated by Ficoll-Paque density-gradient centrifugation, with at least 7 million obtained per sample. Total RNA, at least 6 micrograms per sample, was extracted from PBMCs with Trizol reagent. For every donor, flow cytometry on a PBMC aliquot measured the percentage of naive CD45RAhigh/CD27high T cells. The CDR3 runs 11 amino acids, cysteine and phenylalanine included. The read is trimmed to its CDR3 DNA, 33 bases read in frame from base 1. V lost 2 bases and J lost 8 bases; the stretch between them is 5 bases long. The germline V gene sets CDR1 to MNHEY and CDR2 to SVGAGI.

The chain uses TRBV6-5 and TRBJ2-3, and TRBD1 may be the D gene, going by 5 matching bases. Sequences were obtained from blood. The TCR was taken from a woman aged 25 to 45 in good health. The nucleotide sequence reads as follows: TGTGCCAGCAGTTACAGGGGTACGCAGTATTTT. Its amino acids are CASSYRGTQYF.